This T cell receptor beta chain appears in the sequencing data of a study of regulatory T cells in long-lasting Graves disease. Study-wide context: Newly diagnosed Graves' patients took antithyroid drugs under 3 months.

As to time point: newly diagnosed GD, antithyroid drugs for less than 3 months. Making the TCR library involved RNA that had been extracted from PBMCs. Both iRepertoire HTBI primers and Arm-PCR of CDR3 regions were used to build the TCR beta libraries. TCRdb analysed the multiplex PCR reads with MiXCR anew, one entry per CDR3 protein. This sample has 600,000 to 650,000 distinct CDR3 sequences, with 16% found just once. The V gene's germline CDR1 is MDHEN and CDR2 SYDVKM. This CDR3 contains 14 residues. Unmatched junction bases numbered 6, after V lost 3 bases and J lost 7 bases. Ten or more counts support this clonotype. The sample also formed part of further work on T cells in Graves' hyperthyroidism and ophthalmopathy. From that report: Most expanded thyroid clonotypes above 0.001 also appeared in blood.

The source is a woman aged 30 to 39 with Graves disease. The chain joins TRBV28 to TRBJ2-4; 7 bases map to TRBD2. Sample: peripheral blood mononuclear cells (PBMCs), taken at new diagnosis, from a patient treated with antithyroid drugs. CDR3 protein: CASSLAGALNIQYF. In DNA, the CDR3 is TGTGCCAGCAGTTTGGCGGGAGCCCTGAACATTCAGTACTTC.